The present T cell receptor beta chain was sequenced within a study of shared clonotypes between healthy human individuals. Notes on the study in general: The diversity represented, both genetic and in exposure history, was limited by few donors. Clonotypes shared by all four donors outscored non-shared clonotypes in generation probability.

Points on this clone: No antigen is known for it.

V lost 2 bases, J lost 3 bases, and 4 bases stayed unmatched. Germline V CDR1 and CDR2: MDHEN, SYDVKM. This CDR3 comprises 14 residues. The naive CD8 fraction comprised CD45RO-negative cells positively selected for CCR7 and excluded terminally differentiated effector memory CD45RA+ cells. Participating donors were healthy, HIV-negative adults free of recent acute infections or vaccinations. For each subset, genomic DNA was distributed in equal portions over several immunoSEQ plates. Sequenced by immunoSEQ multiplex PCR; TCRdb stores in-frame clones only, minus some. The sample records hundreds of thousands of clones, approximately 95% being singletons.

This clonotype was obtained from a woman in her twenties or thirties in good health. The chain links TRBV28 to TRBJ2-7; 7 positions agree with TRBD2. The material sequenced was naive CD8+ T cells sorted from blood. The CDR3 DNA reads TGTGCCAGCAGTTTAAAAGCGGGGCGCTACGAGCAGTACTTC. Translation: CASSLKAGRYEQYF.